The clone carrying this T cell receptor beta chain has ten or more counts. Antigen unknown. RNA transcripts gave rise to amplified TCR beta CDR3 regions. The primer set for the first-round RT-PCR of the TCR CDR3 was HTBI. TCRdb itself ran the multiplex PCR reads through MiXCR, one entry per CDR3 protein. The sample yields about 600,000 distinct CDR3 sequences, approximately 15% seen once. This sample stems from a study of T cells in Graves' hyperthyroidism and ophthalmopathy. Whole-study results and caveats: Ophthalmopathy got predicted by the model a median around six months before its onset. Ophthalmopathy and stable hyperthyroidism were separated by a 13 V-J model.

The CDR3 runs 14 residues. V was clipped by 3 bases and J by 9 bases, with 15 bases between them. Germline CDR1 reads SNHLY; CDR2 reads FYNNEI. Patients were excluded for uncontrolled infection, other autoimmune disease, pregnancy or lactation. The clonotype comes from a woman aged 40 to 50 with Graves' ophthalmopathy. This chain joins TRBV2 and TRBJ1-5, with D possibly matching TRBD1 (6 bases). The source material was blood. CDR3 sequence: CASSDLGAVGPQHF. DNA for the CDR3: TGTGCCAGCAGTGATCTGGGGGCGGTGGGGCCCCAGCATTTT. The full variable domain, rest sourced from reference TRBV2 and TRBJ1-5, is EPEVTQTPSHQVTQMGQEVILRCVPISNHLYFYWYRQILGQKVEFLVSFYNNEISEKSEIFDDQFSVERPDGSNFTLKIRSTKLEDSAMYFCASSDLGAVGPQHFGDGTRLSIL.